What follows are 30 T cell receptor beta chains derived from one specimen sequenced in a study of cytomegalovirus exposure and HLA in healthy donors. This PCR relied on a set of 60 Vbeta primers and 13 Jbeta primers. TCRdb's table, derived via immunoSEQ multiplex PCR, lists solely in-frame clones and lacks some. Here the sample spans some 150,000 clones, more than 70% being singletons. Sequencing input: PBMCs. These receptors were collected from a woman in her forties in good health and CMV-seronegative.

The V gene is TRBV5-4, the J gene TRBJ2-1; tentatively, D is TRBD1 (6 bases). This CDR3 region has 14 residues. The germline CDR1 and CDR2 sequences are SGHNT and YYREEE (reference sequence). The V end lost 0 bases, the J end lost 9 bases, and 13 bases lay between the germline ends. This CDR3 is CASSLDRDTSEQFF. DNA for the CDR3: TGTGCCAGCAGCTTGGACAGGGACACAAGTGAGCAGTTCTTC.

CDR3 region: CASSSKLVYQETQYF. The CDR3 region has the DNA TGTGCCAGCAGCTCAAAGTTAGTTTACCAAGAGACCCAGTACTTC. The V call is TRBV21-1, the J call TRBJ2-5; the DNA was not compared with TRBD2, the D call given in the table. TRBV21-1 is annotated as a pseudogene. The CDR3 contains 15 residues.

The chain has TRBV27 and TRBJ2-7, with 9 bases fitting TRBD1. The junction had 14 bases not matched to a gene; V was cut back by 9 bases and J by 5 bases. This CDR3 spans 15 amino acids. Germline V gene lookup returns CDR1 MNHEY and CDR2 SMNVEV (reference sequence). The CDR3 protein is CARSNGGQGLHEQYF. The CDR3 DNA reads TGTGCCAGATCTAATGGGGGACAGGGTCTCCACGAGCAGTACTTC.

This chain joins TRBV28 and TRBJ1-1; possibly TRBD1 for D (6 bases). Deletions cut 6 bases from V and 11 bases from J, with 28 bases between. Germline V gives CDR1 MDHEN, CDR2 SYDVKM. The CDR3 is 16 residues long. CDR3 nucleotide sequence: TGTGCCAGCAGCCGGCGACCTCAGGGGTTATCCGTTGATGCTTTCTTT. Protein product: CASSRRPQGLSVDAFF.

The chain has TRBV19 and TRBJ2-7; 9 bases align to TRBD1. The CDR3 spans 13 residues. Losses at the gene ends were 7 bases for V and 5 bases for J; bases not matched to a gene: 6. Germline assignment: CDR1 LNHDA and CDR2 SQIVND (reference sequence). DNA of the CDR3: TGTGCCAGTACTATCGGACAGGGGCACGAGCAGTACTTC. This translates into CASTIGQGHEQYF.

V gene TRBV7-6 combines with J gene TRBJ2-7; 8 nucleotides align to TRBD1. Germline CDR1 SGHVS, CDR2 FNYEAQ. V gave up 5 bases and J gave up 2 bases; unmatched junction bases: 2. The CDR3 is 13 amino acids. This CDR3 reads CASSRQGTYEQYF. CDR3 coding DNA: TGTGCCAGCAGCCGACAGGGGACCTACGAGCAGTACTTC.

The table lists this clone with a few counts. The rearrangement links TRBV2 to TRBJ2-7, with 10 bases lining up with TRBD1. V gave up 8 bases and J gave up 6 bases; unmatched junction bases: 1. Germline CDR1 is SNHLY and CDR2 is FYNNEI. The CDR3 is 11 amino acids. CDR3 in DNA: TGTGCCAGCCGGGACAGGGGCGAGCAGTACTTC. Translated, it gives CASRDRGEQYF.

The J gene is TRBJ1-1, the V gene TRBV7-9; D gene ambiguous. The CDR3 loop spans 14 amino acids. V lost 1 base and J 11 bases, leaving 17 bases between the germline ends. Per the germline V gene, CDR1 is SEHNR and CDR2 is FQNEAQ (reference sequence). CDR3 region: CASSLGGNDPLAFF. CDR3 sequence (DNA): TGTGCCAGCAGCTTAGGAGGGAACGACCCTTTGGCTTTCTTT.

The rearrangement uses TRBV30 and TRBJ1-2; D is unresolved. The germline CDR1 and CDR2 sequences are GTSNPN and SVGIG (reference sequence). V was cut by 6 bases and J by 7 bases, with 12 bases left in between. This CDR3 spans 11 amino acids. DNA for the CDR3: TGTGCCTGTTCCCTTCGGGGTGGCTACACCTTC. Its translation: CACSLRGGYTF.

The CDR3 bases are TGCAGCGTTGATTGGGCAGATTCGACTGAAGCTTTCTTT. As protein: CSVDWADSTEAFF. The chain uses TRBV29-1 and TRBJ1-1, with D unclear. Germline values: CDR1 SQVTM, CDR2 ANQGSEA. The CDR3 covers 13 residues. Trimming removed 3 bases from V and 5 bases from J, with 13 bases in between.

This clone was seen just once. The chain has TRBV7-9 and TRBJ1-2; 8 nucleotides line up with TRBD1. From germline, CDR1 is SEHNR and CDR2 FQNEAQ (reference sequence). The CDR3 is 14 amino acids. V was pared by 5 bases and J by 8 bases, with 10 bases of the junction left unmatched. The CDR3 DNA sequence: TGTGCCAGCAGCCCGCGGACAGGGTCGTCCGGCTACACCTTC. This sequence encodes CASSPRTGSSGYTF.

The chain joins TRBV5-1 to TRBJ2-7, with 11 bases lining up with TRBD1. The CDR3 sequence is 15 residues long. CDR1 and CDR2 (germline): SGHRS, YFSETQ. J was trimmed by 6 bases and V by 0 bases; bases with no gene match: 5. CDR3: CASSLGDRGVREQYF. CDR3 nucleotide sequence: TGCGCCAGCAGCTTGGGGGACAGGGGGGTGCGCGAGCAGTACTTC.

The J gene is TRBJ1-4, the V gene TRBV19; 7 bases map to TRBD1. Germline lookup yields CDR1 LNHDA and CDR2 SQIVND (reference sequence). The CDR3 is 14 residues long. V lost 4 bases to trimming and J lost 6 bases; unmatched junction nucleotides: 5. CDR3 loop: CASSTGQNYEKLFF. For the CDR3, the DNA is TGTGCCAGTAGTACGGGACAGAACTATGAAAAACTGTTTTTT.

V is TRBV15 and J is TRBJ1-2; 10 bases are a match to TRBD1. Germline V gene lookup returns CDR1 LNHNV and CDR2 YYDKDF (reference sequence). Germline trimming cut 0 bases from V and 4 bases from J; bases unmatched to any gene: 2. CDR3 length: 15 residues. The CDR3 sequence: CATSRDRTGGYGYTF. CDR3 DNA sequence: TGTGCCACCAGCAGAGACCGGACAGGGGGCTATGGCTACACCTTC.

The chain joins TRBV28 to TRBJ1-2; 10 bases fit TRBD1. The CDR3 is 15 amino acids. Per the germline V gene, CDR1 is MDHEN and CDR2 is SYDVKM. V shed 6 bases and J 4 bases; nucleotides not matched to a gene: 8. As DNA, the CDR3 is TGTGCCAGCAGCTCGTCGGGACAGGGGACCTATGGCTACACCTTC. Amino acids: CASSSSGQGTYGYTF.

Points on this clone: The junction differs from germline at one of its ends, possibly a read error. The rearrangement links TRBV7-9 to TRBJ1-5; possibly TRBD1 for D (5 bases). Looked up from germline, CDR1 is SEHNR and CDR2 is FQNEAQ (reference sequence). The CDR3 covers 14 residues. The CDR3 loop is CSSSLEGAGVPQHF. CDR3 nucleotide sequence: TGTTCCAGCAGCTTAGAAGGGGCTGGGGTCCCCCAGCATTTT.

This chain joins TRBV27 and TRBJ2-1; tentatively, D is TRBD2 (6 bases). V was pared by 7 bases and J by 8 bases, with 21 bases between. CDR1 and CDR2 from the germline V gene are MNHEY and SMNVEV (reference sequence). This CDR3 has 15 amino acids. For the CDR3, the DNA is TGTGCCAGCATGCTAGGGTCAGGACTATTCGATGAGCAGTTCTTC. It is translated as CASMLGSGLFDEQFF.

V is TRBV30 and J is TRBJ2-7; 10 nucleotides align to TRBD1. The germline CDR1 and CDR2 sequences are GTSNPN and SVGIG (reference sequence). CDR3 length: 14 amino acids. After removal of 2 bases from V and 5 bases from J, the junction contained 6 bases not matched to a gene. This CDR3 reads CAWSIGQGVDEQYF. In DNA form, the CDR3 reads TGTGCCTGGAGTATTGGACAGGGGGTGGACGAGCAGTACTTC.

The chain couples TRBV5-1 to TRBJ2-5; TRBD1 might be the D (5 bases). The CDR3 has 16 amino acids. V was trimmed by 1 base and J by 4 bases, leaving 17 bases between them. Germline V lookup: CDR1 SGHRS, CDR2 YFSETQ. The CDR3 DNA reads as TGCGCCAGCAGCTTGTGGACATCCGAGGCTCGAGAGACCCAGTACTTC. This sequence encodes CASSLWTSEARETQYF.

Regarding this clone: Sequence at one end of the junction differs from germline and may be a read error. The genes are TRBV7-9 and TRBJ2-6, with 9 bases aligning to TRBD1. Germline V gives CDR1 SEHNR, CDR2 FQNEAQ (reference sequence). The CDR3 is 18 residues long. The CDR3, as DNA: TGTTCCAGCAGCATACAGGGGGCGCTTAACACTGGGGCCAACGTCCTGACTTTC. Translation: CSSSIQGALNTGANVLTF.

This rearrangement joins TRBV28 to TRBJ2-7; weak D call: TRBD1 (5 bases). In germline, CDR1 is MDHEN, CDR2 SYDVKM. The CDR3 sequence is 15 residues long. The V gene lost 3 bases and the J gene lost 1 base, with 13 bases spanning the gap. Written as DNA, the CDR3 is TGTGCCAGCAGTTTGCAGGGTAAGGGATCCTACGAGCAGTACTTC. As protein: CASSLQGKGSYEQYF.

This chain links TRBV14 with TRBJ2-1; perhaps TRBD2 as D (5 bases). This CDR3 has 16 residues. V lost 1 base and J 10 bases, leaving 20 bases between the germline ends. Looked up from germline, CDR1 is SGHDN and CDR2 is FVKESK. CDR3 in amino acids: CASSQVTSSPTGEQFF. As DNA, the CDR3 is TGTGCCAGCAGCCAAGTAACGTCTAGTCCGACGGGGGAGCAGTTCTTC.

The J gene is TRBJ2-5, the V gene TRBV5-1; unclear D gene. Germline CDR1 is SGHRS and CDR2 is YFSETQ. V was shortened by 1 base and J by 1 base, with 8 bases between the two germline ends. CDR3 length: 14 amino acids. The CDR3, as DNA: TGCGCCAGCAGCTTGATGGGCAGCCAAGAGACCCAGTACTTC. Amino acids: CASSLMGSQETQYF. The entire variable domain, with the rest obtained from reference TRBV5-1 and TRBJ2-5, is as follows: KAGVTQTPRYLIKTRGQQVTLSCSPISGHRSVSWYQQTPGQGLQFLFEYFSETQRNKGNFPGRFSGRQFSNSRSEMNVSTLELGDSALYLCASSLMGSQETQYFGPGTRLLVL.

The rearrangement joins TRBV5-1 to TRBJ2-3, with 9 bases fitting TRBD1. Germline CDR1 reads SGHRS; CDR2 reads YFSETQ. V trimming: 1 base; J trimming: 5 bases; junction bases outside the gene matches: 2. The CDR3 length is 14 residues. CDR3 residues: CASSLWTGEDTQYF. CDR3 bases: TGCGCCAGCAGCTTGTGGACAGGGGAAGATACGCAGTATTTT.

V gene TRBV27 combines with J gene TRBJ1-1; D is perhaps TRBD1 (6 bases). In germline, CDR1 is MNHEY, CDR2 SMNVEV (reference sequence). V lost 4 bases to trimming and J lost 0 bases, with 12 bases between them. The CDR3 loop spans 15 amino acids. The CDR3 bases are TGTGCCAGCAGTTCCAGGGGACGCGTGAACACTGAAGCTTTCTTT. Residues: CASSSRGRVNTEAFF.

The J gene is TRBJ2-7, the V gene TRBV6-7; a possible D gene is TRBD1 (6 bases). TRBV6-7 is sorted into the ORF group, with uncertain function. The CDR3 totals 15 residues. The germline V and J ends were trimmed by 0 bases and 2 bases, with 11 bases remaining between them. The CDR3 spells CASSYSRDKTYEQYF. Here the CDR3 DNA reads TGTGCCAGCAGTTACTCGAGGGACAAAACCTACGAGCAGTACTTC.

The chain is built from TRBV15 and TRBJ2-1; 8 positions match TRBD2. Trimming took 0 bases from V and 7 from J; bases not matched to a gene: 11. This CDR3 spans 17 amino acids. Per the germline V gene, CDR1 is LNHNV and CDR2 is YYDKDF (reference sequence). The DNA of the CDR3 is TGTGCCACCAGCAGAGATATTCCCGGGGGGGCAGGAAATGAGCAGTTCTTC. Translation: CATSRDIPGGAGNEQFF.

The chain is built from TRBV5-1 and TRBJ2-6, with a possible D match to TRBD1 (6 bases). Per the germline V gene, CDR1 is SGHRS and CDR2 is YFSETQ. This CDR3 has 17 residues. Trimming removed 2 bases at V and 5 bases at J, with 17 bases between. CDR3 loop: CASSFKQGDVWANVLTF. The CDR3 coding sequence is TGCGCCAGCAGCTTTAAACAGGGAGATGTCTGGGCCAACGTCCTGACTTTC.

This clone was detected only a few times. V and J are TRBV7-8 and TRBJ2-7; 9 bases align to TRBD2. Germline V gives CDR1 SGHVS, CDR2 FQNEAQ. The V gene end was trimmed by 5 bases and the J gene end by 4 bases; junction bases not matched to a gene: 9. CDR3 size: 15 residues. Here the CDR3 reads CASSGGGRVRYEQYF. CDR3 DNA sequence: TGTGCCAGCAGCGGCGGCGGGAGGGTACGTTACGAGCAGTACTTC.

This clone was found a few times. V usage is TRBV30 and J usage is TRBJ1-5; unclear D gene. The CDR3 totals 14 residues. V was clipped by 0 bases and J by 7 bases, with 13 bases between them. Germline CDR1 and CDR2: GTSNPN and SVGIG (reference sequence). The CDR3 region has the DNA TGTGCCTGGAGTGTACTAGGCAGCTACCAGCCCCAGCATTTT. This translates into CAWSVLGSYQPQHF.